Each of the 20 T cell receptor beta chains below was sequenced from the same sample in a study of T cell responses to AZD1222 COVID-19 vaccine. Profiled with immunoSEQ multiplex PCR; TCRdb holds only in-frame clones, not every one. The sample yields about 120,000 clones, approximately 84% seen once. Sequencing was performed on peripheral blood, taken on day 0 of AZD1222 vaccination. All receptors derive from an adult in good health.

The sample holds a few counts of this clone. The chain links TRBV6-5 to TRBJ2-7, with TRBD1 identical over 9 bases. After removal of 7 bases from V and 4 bases from J, the junction contained 5 bases not matched to a gene. The germline V gene encodes CDR1 MNHEY and CDR2 SVGAGI. CDR3 length equals 13 residues. CDR3 nucleotides: TGTGCCAGCATAGTGGACAGGGGATACGAGCAGTACTTC. Protein sequence: CASIVDRGYEQYF.

The V and J genes are TRBV11-2 and TRBJ2-1, with TRBD1 matching 9 bases. The CDR3 runs to 18 residues. The V and J ends lost 0 bases and 0 bases, in that order; junction bases with no gene match: 6. CDR1 is SGHAT, CDR2 FQNNGV, per germline. In DNA, the CDR3 is TGTGCCAGCAGCTTAGACTGGACAGGGGTCCTCTCCTACAATGAGCAGTTCTTC. Its protein is CASSLDWTGVLSYNEQFF.

This clone was observed a single time. The gene calls are TRBV10-3 and TRBJ2-2, with 7 bases aligning to TRBD2. The V gene end was trimmed by 8 bases and the J gene end by 1 base; junction bases not matched to a gene: 7. This CDR3 spans 15 amino acids. CDR1 and CDR2 (germline): ENHRY, SYGVKD. CDR3: CAIAGAGRNTGELFF. The CDR3, as DNA: TGTGCCATCGCTGGAGCGGGGCGGAACACCGGGGAGCTGTTTTTT.

The table lists this clone with a count of one. The gene calls are TRBV5-1 and TRBJ2-5; D call uncertain. The V end was cut by 2 bases, the J end by 4 bases, with 15 bases between. Germline-derived CDR1 and CDR2 are SGHRS and YFSETQ. The CDR3 runs to 15 residues. CDR3 protein: CASSFIGSVGETQYF. The CDR3 coding sequence is TGCGCCAGCAGCTTCATTGGTTCCGTGGGAGAGACCCAGTACTTC.

The gene calls are TRBV28 and TRBJ1-2; D uncertain. The CDR3 length is 11 residues. The V gene lost 5 bases and the J gene lost 3 bases, with 4 bases spanning the gap. Germline lookup yields CDR1 MDHEN and CDR2 SYDVKM. DNA of the CDR3: TGTGCCAGCAGTGGGGACTATGGCTACACCTTC. It codes for CASSGDYGYTF.

The rearrangement uses TRBV3-1 (or the pseudogene TRBV3-2) and TRBJ1-2; 8 nucleotides match TRBD1. V was clipped by 4 bases and J by 4 bases; unmatched bases: 5. Germline V gene data show CDR1 as LGHDT and CDR2 as YNNKEL (reference sequence). This CDR3 comprises 14 residues. The CDR3 bases are TGTGCCAGCAGCCCGACAGGGGACGGCTATGGCTACACCTTC. This translates into CASSPTGDGYGYTF.

V gene TRBV4-1 combines with J gene TRBJ2-1; 8 positions match TRBD1. The germline gives CDR1 MGHRA, CDR2 YSYEKL. V trimming: 4 bases; J trimming: 2 bases; junction bases outside the gene matches: 4. The CDR3 spans 15 residues. Here the CDR3 reads CASSRGQGPYNEQFF. The CDR3 bases are TGCGCCAGCAGCCGTGGACAGGGACCCTACAATGAGCAGTTCTTC.

The CDR3 region has the DNA TGTGCCAGCAGCCTAGGGGGGTCAGATACGCAGTATTTT. Translating it yields CASSLGGSDTQYF. V is TRBV11-2 and J is TRBJ2-3; TRBD1 or TRBD2 may be the D gene (6 bases each). Trimming removed 5 bases from V and 4 bases from J, with 10 bases in between. Germline assignment: CDR1 SGHAT and CDR2 FQNNGV. The CDR3 is 13 residues long. The full variable domain, its missing parts supplied by reference TRBV11-2 and TRBJ2-3, is EAGVAQSPRYKIIEKRQSVAFWCNPISGHATLYWYQQILGQGPKLLIQFQNNGVVDDSQLPKDRFSAERLKGVDSTLKIQPAKLEDSAVYLCASSLGGSDTQYFGPGTRLTVL.

This chain joins TRBV10-3 and TRBJ2-5; no firm D call. The length of the CDR3 is 11 residues. Trimming removed 6 bases at V and 3 bases at J, with 5 bases between. CDR1 and CDR2 (germline): ENHRY, SYGVKD. CDR3 in DNA: TGTGCCATCAGCCAAGAAGAGACCCAGTACTTC. As protein: CAISQEETQYF.

The chain carries TRBV5-5 and TRBJ1-6, with D hard to call. The germline CDR1 and CDR2 sequences are SGHKS and YYEKEE (reference sequence). V lost 4 bases and J lost 7, with 15 bases in between. The CDR3 has 15 residues. The CDR3 sequence: CASSAWVEGNSPLHF. The CDR3 DNA reads as TGTGCCAGCAGCGCCTGGGTTGAGGGAAATTCACCCCTCCACTTT.

This clone was seen a few times. The gene calls are TRBV9 and TRBJ2-2; maybe TRBD1 (5 bases). CDR3 size: 14 residues. Germline lookup yields CDR1 SGDLS and CDR2 YYNGEE. The ends were cut back, 1 base at V and 4 bases at J, with 8 bases in the middle. CDR3 in amino acids: CASSVQGFTGELFF. The CDR3 DNA is TGTGCCAGCAGCGTACAGGGATTCACCGGGGAGCTGTTTTTT.

This chain connects TRBV10-1 to TRBJ2-7; D perhaps matches TRBD2 (5 bases). The CDR3 is 13 residues long. Germline lookup yields CDR1 WNHNN and CDR2 SYGVQD (reference sequence). V lost 3 bases to trimming and J lost 2 bases, with 8 bases between them. The CDR3 is CASSEREPYEQYF. CDR3 bases: TGCGCCAGCAGTGAACGGGAACCCTACGAGCAGTACTTC.

V and J are TRBV19 and TRBJ2-1; TRBD1 or TRBD2 may be the D gene (5 bases each). The germline V gene encodes CDR1 LNHDA and CDR2 SQIVND (reference sequence). V was pared by 6 bases and J by 0 bases, with 12 bases between. The length of the CDR3 is 15 residues. The CDR3 DNA reads TGTGCCAGTAGGCCGGGGCTGAGCTCCTACAATGAGCAGTTCTTC. It is translated as CASRPGLSSYNEQFF.

This clone was observed a few times. This chain joins TRBV7-6 and TRBJ2-7; 7 nucleotides line up with TRBD2. CDR1 and CDR2 from the germline V gene are SGHVS and FNYEAQ. This CDR3 contains 15 residues. Losses at the gene ends were 5 bases for V and 1 base for J; bases not matched to a gene: 8. CDR3 in amino acids: CASSEGSGNSYEQYF. In nucleotides, the CDR3 is TGTGCCAGCAGCGAAGGGAGCGGGAATTCCTACGAGCAGTACTTC.

This chain joins TRBV6-6 and TRBJ2-7, with 8 bases matching TRBD1. The CDR3 covers 14 residues. V shed 6 bases and J 2 bases; nucleotides not matched to a gene: 6. CDR1 MNHNY and CDR2 SVGAGI come from the germline V gene (reference sequence). This CDR3 is CASRTDRVPYEQYF. In DNA, the CDR3 is TGTGCCAGCAGAACGGACAGGGTCCCCTACGAGCAGTACTTC.

The table lists this clone with a few counts. This chain joins TRBV6-5 and TRBJ1-5; unclear D gene. This CDR3 region has 13 residues. Trimming left V 5 bases short and J 4 bases short, with 9 bases between. Germline V gives CDR1 MNHEY, CDR2 SVGAGI. In nucleotides, the CDR3 is TGTGCCAGCAGTATCCACCAAAATCAGCCCCAGCATTTT. Translated: CASSIHQNQPQHF.

The chain recombines TRBV10-3 with TRBJ2-5, with D unresolved. V lost 0 bases and J lost 2, with 13 bases in between. CDR3 length: 16 residues. The germline V gene has CDR1 ENHRY and CDR2 SYGVKD. The DNA for the CDR3 is TGTGCCATCAGTGAGTCGTACAGTTCAGCACAAGAGACCCAGTACTTC. Translated, it gives CAISESYSSAQETQYF.

The chain joins TRBV5-1 to TRBJ2-7; 10 nucleotides line up with TRBD2. The CDR3 spans 15 residues. The germline V gene has CDR1 SGHRS and CDR2 YFSETQ. The V gene end was trimmed by 3 bases and the J gene end by 5 bases; junction bases not matched to a gene: 8. The CDR3 nucleotides read TGCGCCAGCAGCTGGGGGGGACTAGCGATCGACGAGCAGTACTTC. Translation gives CASSWGGLAIDEQYF.

The genes are TRBV30 and TRBJ1-1; 8 nucleotides agree with TRBD1. CDR1 is GTSNPN and CDR2 is SVGIG in the germline V gene (reference sequence). V was pared by 3 bases and J by 10 bases, with 10 bases of the junction left unmatched. The CDR3 has 13 amino acids. The CDR3 here is CAWRGLQGGLAFF. The DNA for the CDR3 is TGTGCCTGGAGGGGCCTACAGGGGGGTTTAGCTTTCTTT.

V usage is TRBV28 and J usage is TRBJ2-7, with 8 bases aligning to TRBD2. The CDR3 contains 13 residues. The junction had 2 bases not matched to a gene; V was cut back by 5 bases and J by 2 bases. Germline CDR1 reads MDHEN; CDR2 reads SYDVKM. CDR3 residues: CASSPGGAYEQYF. The CDR3 DNA reads as TGTGCCAGCAGTCCCGGGGGGGCCTACGAGCAGTACTTC.